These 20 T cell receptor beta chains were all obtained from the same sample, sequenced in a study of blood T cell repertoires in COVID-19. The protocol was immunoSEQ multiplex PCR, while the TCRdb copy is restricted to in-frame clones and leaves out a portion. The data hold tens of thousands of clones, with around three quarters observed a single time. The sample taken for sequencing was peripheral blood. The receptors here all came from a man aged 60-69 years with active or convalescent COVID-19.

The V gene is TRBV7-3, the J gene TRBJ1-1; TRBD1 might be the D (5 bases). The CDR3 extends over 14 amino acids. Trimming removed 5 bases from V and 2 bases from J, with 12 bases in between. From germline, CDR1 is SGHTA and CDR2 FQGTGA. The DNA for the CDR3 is TGTGCCAGCAGCCCCGGGGGGGTTAACACTGAAGCTTTCTTT. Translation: CASSPGGVNTEAFF. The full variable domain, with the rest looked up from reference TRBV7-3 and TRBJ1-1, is GAGVSQTPSNKVTEKGKYVELRCDPISGHTALYWYRQSLGQGPEFLIYFQGTGAADDSGLPNDRFFAVRPEGSVSTLKIQRTERGDSAVYLCASSPGGVNTEAFFGQGTRLTVV.

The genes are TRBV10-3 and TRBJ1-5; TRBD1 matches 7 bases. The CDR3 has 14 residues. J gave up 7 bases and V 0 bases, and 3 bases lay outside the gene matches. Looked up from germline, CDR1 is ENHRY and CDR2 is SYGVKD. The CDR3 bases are TGTGCCATCAGTGAGTCAAGAGGGGGCCAGCCCCAGCATTTT. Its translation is CAISESRGGQPQHF.

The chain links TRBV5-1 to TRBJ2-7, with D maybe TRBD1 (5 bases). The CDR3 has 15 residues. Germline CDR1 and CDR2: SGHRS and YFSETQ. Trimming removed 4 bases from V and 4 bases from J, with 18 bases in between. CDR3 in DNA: TGCGCCAGCAGCCCCCCACAGGCTTTGGGGTACGAGCAGTACTTC. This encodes CASSPPQALGYEQYF.

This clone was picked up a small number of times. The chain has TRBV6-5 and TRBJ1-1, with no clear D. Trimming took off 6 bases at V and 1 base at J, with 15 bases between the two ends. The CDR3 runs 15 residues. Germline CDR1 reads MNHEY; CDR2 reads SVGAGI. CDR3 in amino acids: CASSPRESRNTEAFF. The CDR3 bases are TGTGCCAGCAGCCCGAGGGAATCCAGGAACACTGAAGCTTTCTTT.

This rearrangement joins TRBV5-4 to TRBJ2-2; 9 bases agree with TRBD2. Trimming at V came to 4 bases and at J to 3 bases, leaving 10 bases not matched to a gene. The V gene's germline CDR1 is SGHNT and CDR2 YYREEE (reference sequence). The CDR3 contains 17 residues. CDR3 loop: CASSAGTSTRHTGELFF. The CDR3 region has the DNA TGTGCCAGCAGCGCCGGGACTAGCACGCGGCACACCGGGGAGCTGTTTTTT.

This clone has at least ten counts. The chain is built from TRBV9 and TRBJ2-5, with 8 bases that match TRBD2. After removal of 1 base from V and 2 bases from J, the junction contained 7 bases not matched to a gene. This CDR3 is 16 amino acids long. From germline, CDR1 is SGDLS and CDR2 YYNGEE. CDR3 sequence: CASSVWAGGPQETQYF. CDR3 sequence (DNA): TGTGCCAGCAGCGTATGGGCGGGGGGTCCTCAAGAGACCCAGTACTTC.

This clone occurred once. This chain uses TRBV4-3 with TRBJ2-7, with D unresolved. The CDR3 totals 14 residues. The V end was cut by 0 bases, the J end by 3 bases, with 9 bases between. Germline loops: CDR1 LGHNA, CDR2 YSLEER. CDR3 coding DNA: TGCGCCAGCAGCCAAGATAGGAACAGCTACGAGCAGTACTTC. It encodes CASSQDRNSYEQYF.

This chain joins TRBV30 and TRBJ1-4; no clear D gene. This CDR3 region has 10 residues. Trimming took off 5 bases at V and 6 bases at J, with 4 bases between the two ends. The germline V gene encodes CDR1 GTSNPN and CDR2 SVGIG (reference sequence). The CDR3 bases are TGTGCCTGGGGCGATGAAAAACTGTTTTTT. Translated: CAWGDEKLFF.

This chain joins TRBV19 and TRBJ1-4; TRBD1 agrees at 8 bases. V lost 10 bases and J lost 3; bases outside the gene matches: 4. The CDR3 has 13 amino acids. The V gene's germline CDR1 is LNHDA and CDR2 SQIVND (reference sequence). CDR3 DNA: TGTGCCACACAGGGGGAAGCTAATGAAAAACTGTTTTTT. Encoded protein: CATQGEANEKLFF. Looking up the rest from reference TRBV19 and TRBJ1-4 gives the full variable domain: DGGITQSPKYLFRKEGQNVTLSCEQNLNHDAMYWYRQDPGQGLRLIYYSQIVNDFQKGDIAEGYSVSREKKESFPLTVTSAQKNPTAFYLCATQGEANEKLFFGSGTQLSVL.

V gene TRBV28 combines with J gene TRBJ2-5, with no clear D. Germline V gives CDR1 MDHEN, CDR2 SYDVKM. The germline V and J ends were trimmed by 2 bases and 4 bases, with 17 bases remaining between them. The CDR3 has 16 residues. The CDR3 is CASSLTSGIPGETQYF. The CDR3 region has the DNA TGTGCCAGCAGTTTAACTTCAGGCATTCCAGGAGAGACCCAGTACTTC.

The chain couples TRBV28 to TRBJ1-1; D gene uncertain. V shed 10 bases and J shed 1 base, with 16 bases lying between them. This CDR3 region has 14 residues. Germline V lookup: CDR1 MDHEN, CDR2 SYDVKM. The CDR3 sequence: CATLLWSGNTEAFF. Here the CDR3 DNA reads TGTGCCACCCTACTATGGTCGGGGAACACTGAAGCTTTCTTT.

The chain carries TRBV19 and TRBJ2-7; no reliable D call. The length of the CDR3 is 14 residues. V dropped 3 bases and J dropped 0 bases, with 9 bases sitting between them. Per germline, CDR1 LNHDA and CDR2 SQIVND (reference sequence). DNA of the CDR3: TGTGCCAGTAGTATGCGGCATTTCTCCTACGAGCAGTACTTC. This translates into CASSMRHFSYEQYF.

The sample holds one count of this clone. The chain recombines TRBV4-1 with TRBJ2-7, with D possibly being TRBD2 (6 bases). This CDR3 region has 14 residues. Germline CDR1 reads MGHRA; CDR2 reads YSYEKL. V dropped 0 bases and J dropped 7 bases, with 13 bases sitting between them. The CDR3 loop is CASSQDGGFREQYF. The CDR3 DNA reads TGCGCCAGCAGCCAAGATGGGGGGTTTCGGGAGCAGTACTTC.

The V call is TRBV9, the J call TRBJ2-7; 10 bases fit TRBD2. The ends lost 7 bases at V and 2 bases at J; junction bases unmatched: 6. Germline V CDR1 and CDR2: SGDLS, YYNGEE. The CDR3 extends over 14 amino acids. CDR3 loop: CASSSGGPTYEQYF. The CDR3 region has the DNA TGTGCCAGCTCTAGCGGGGGCCCAACCTACGAGCAGTACTTC.

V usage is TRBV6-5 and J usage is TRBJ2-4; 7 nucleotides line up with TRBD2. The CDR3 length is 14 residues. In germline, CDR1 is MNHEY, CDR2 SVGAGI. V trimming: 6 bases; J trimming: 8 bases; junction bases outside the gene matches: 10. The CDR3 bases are TGTGCCAGCAGCCTCACAGCTCGGGGGGACATTCAGTACTTC. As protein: CASSLTARGDIQYF.

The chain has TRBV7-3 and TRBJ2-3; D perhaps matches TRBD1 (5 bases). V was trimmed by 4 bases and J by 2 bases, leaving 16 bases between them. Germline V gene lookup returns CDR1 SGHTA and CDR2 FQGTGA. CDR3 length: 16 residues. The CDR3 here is CASSSRAGIPTDTQYF. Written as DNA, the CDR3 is TGTGCCAGCAGCTCTAGGGCAGGGATCCCCACAGATACGCAGTATTTT. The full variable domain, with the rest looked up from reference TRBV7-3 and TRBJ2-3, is GAGVSQTPSNKVTEKGKYVELRCDPISGHTALYWYRQSLGQGPEFLIYFQGTGAADDSGLPNDRFFAVRPEGSVSTLKIQRTERGDSAVYLCASSSRAGIPTDTQYFGPGTRLTVL.

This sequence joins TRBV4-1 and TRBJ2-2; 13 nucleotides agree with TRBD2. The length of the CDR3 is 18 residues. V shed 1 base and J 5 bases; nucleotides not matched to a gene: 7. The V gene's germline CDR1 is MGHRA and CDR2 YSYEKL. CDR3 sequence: CASSQVPGTSGATGELFF. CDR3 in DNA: TGCGCCAGCAGCCAAGTCCCCGGGACTAGCGGGGCAACCGGGGAGCTGTTTTTT.

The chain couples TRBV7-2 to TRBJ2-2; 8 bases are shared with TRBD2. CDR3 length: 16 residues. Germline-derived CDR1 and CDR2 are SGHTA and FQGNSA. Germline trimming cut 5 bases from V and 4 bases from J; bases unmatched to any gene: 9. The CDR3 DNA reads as TGTGCCAGCAGCGGTAGCGGGGCTCCGGGCACCGGGGAGCTGTTTTTT. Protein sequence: CASSGSGAPGTGELFF.

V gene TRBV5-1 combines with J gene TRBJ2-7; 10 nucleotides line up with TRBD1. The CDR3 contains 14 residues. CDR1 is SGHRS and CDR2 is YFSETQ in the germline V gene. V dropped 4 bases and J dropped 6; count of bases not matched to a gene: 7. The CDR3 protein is CASSPGTGEIEQYF. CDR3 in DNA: TGCGCCAGCAGCCCGGGGACAGGGGAAATCGAGCAGTACTTC. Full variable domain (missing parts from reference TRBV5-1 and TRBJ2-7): KAGVTQTPRYLIKTRGQQVTLSCSPISGHRSVSWYQQTPGQGLQFLFEYFSETQRNKGNFPGRFSGRQFSNSRSEMNVSTLELGDSALYLCASSPGTGEIEQYFGPGTRLTVT.

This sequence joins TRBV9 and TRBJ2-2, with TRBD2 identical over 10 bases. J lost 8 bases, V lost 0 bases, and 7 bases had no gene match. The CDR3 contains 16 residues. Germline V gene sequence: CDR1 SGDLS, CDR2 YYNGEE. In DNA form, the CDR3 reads TGTGCCAGCAGCGTAGAAGCGGGGGGGCTTCAAGGGGAGCTGTTTTTT. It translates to CASSVEAGGLQGELFF.